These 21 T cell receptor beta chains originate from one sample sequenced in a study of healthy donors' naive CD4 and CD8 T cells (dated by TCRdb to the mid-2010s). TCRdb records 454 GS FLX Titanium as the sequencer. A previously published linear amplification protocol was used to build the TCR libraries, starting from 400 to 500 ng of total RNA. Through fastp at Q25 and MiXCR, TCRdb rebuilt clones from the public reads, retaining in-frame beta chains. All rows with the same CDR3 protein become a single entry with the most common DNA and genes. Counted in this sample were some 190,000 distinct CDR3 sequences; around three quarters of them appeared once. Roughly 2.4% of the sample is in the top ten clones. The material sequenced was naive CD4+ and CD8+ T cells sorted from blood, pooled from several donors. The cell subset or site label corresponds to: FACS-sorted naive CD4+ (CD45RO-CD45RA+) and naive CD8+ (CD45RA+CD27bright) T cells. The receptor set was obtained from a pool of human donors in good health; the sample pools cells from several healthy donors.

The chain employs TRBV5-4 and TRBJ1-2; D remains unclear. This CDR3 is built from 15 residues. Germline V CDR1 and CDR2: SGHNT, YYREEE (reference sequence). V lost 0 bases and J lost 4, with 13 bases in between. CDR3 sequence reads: CASSLVRGSVYGYTF. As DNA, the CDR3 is TGTGCCAGCAGCTTGGTTCGCGGATCCGTCTATGGCTACACCTTC.

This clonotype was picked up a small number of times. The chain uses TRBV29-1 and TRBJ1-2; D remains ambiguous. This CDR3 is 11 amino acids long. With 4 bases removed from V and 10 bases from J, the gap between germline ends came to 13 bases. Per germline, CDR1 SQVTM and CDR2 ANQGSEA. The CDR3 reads CSVVAGSDYTF. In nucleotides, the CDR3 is TGCAGCGTTGTAGCGGGATCAGACTACACCTTC.

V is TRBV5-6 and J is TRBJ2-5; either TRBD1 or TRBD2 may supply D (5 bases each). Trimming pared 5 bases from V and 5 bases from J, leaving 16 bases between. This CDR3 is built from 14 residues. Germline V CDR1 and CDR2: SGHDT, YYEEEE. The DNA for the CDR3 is TGTGCCAGCAGTTTCGATCAGGGACGGGAGACCCAGTACTTC. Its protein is CASSFDQGRETQYF.

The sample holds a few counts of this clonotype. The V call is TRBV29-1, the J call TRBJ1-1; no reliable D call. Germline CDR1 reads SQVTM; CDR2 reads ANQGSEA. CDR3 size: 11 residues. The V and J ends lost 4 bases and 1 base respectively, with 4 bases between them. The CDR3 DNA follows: TGCAGCGTTGGAGCGAACACTGAAGCTTTCTTT. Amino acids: CSVGANTEAFF.

CDR3 DNA: TGTGCCAGCAGTCGGGACAGGCTTTATGGCTACACCTTC. This translates into CASSRDRLYGYTF. This chain connects TRBV12-3 or TRBV12-4 to TRBJ1-2, with TRBD1 matching over 8 bases. V gave up 5 bases and J gave up 5 bases; unmatched junction bases: 4. This CDR3 is built from 13 residues.

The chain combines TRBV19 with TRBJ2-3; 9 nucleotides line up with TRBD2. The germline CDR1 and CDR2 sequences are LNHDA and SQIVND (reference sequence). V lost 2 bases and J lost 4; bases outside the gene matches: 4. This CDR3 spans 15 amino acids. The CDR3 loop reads CASSIPAGGADTQYF. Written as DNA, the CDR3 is TGTGCCAGTAGTATACCAGCGGGAGGAGCAGATACGCAGTATTTT.

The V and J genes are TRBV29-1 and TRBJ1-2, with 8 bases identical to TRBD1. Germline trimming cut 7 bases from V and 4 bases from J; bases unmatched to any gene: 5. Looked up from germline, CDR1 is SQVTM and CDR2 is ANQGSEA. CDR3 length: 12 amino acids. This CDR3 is CSAMDRVYGYTF. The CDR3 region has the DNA TGCAGCGCTATGGACAGGGTCTATGGCTACACCTTC.

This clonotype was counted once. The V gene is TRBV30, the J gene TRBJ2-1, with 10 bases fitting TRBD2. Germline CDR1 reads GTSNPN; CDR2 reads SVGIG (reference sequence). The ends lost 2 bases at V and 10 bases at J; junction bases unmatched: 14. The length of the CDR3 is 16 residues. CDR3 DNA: TGTGCCTGGAGTTCCCCCGGGACTAGCGAGCTGGTGGAGCAGTTCTTC. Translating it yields CAWSSPGTSELVEQFF.

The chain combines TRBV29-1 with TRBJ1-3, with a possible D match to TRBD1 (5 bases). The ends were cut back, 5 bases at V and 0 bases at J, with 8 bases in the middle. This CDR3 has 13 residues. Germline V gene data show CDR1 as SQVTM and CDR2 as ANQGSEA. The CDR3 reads CSVQGVSGNTIYF. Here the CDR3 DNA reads TGCAGCGTTCAGGGAGTCTCTGGAAACACCATATATTTT.

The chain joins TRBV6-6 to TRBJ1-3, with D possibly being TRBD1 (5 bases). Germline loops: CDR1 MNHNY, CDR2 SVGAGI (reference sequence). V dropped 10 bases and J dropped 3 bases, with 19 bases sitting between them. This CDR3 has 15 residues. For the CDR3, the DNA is TGTGCCACCTTCGCTCGGGGGTCCTATGGAAACACCATATATTTT. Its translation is CATFARGSYGNTIYF.

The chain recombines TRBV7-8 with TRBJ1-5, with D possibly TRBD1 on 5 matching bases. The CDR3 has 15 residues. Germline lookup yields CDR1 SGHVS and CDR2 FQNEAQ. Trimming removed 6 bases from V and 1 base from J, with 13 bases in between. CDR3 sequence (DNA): TGTGCCAGCAGTCCGTACGACAGAAGCAATCAGCCCCAGCATTTT. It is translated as CASSPYDRSNQPQHF.

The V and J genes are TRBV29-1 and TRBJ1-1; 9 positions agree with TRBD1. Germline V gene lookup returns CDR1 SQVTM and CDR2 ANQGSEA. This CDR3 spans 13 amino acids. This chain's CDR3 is CAGTGTYNTEAFF. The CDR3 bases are TGCGCCGGGACAGGGACTTACAACACTGAAGCTTTCTTT.

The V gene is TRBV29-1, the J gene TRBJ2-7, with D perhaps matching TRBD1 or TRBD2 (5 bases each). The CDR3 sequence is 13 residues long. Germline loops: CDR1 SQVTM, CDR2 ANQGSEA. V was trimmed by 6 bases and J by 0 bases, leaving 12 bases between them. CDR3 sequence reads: CSVTRDGSYEQYF. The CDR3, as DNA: TGCAGCGTCACCCGGGACGGCTCCTACGAGCAGTACTTC.

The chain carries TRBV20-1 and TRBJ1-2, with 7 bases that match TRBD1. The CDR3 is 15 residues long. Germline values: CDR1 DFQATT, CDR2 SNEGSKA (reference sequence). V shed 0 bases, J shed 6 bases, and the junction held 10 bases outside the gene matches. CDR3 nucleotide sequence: TGCAGTGCTAGAGATTCTCGACAGGGAGAGGATGGCTACACCTTC. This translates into CSARDSRQGEDGYTF.

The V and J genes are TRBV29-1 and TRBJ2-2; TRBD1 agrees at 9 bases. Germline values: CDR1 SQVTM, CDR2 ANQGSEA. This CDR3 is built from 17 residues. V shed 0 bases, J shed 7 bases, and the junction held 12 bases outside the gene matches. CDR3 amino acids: CSVEDPVAGQGRGELFF. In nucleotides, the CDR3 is TGCAGCGTTGAAGATCCGGTTGCGGGACAGGGACGCGGGGAGCTGTTTTTT.

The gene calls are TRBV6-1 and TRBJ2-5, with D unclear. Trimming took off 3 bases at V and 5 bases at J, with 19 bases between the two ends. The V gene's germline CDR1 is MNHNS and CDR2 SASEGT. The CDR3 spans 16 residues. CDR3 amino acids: CASSDHFRDSMETQYF. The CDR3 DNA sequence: TGTGCCAGCAGTGACCACTTTAGAGACTCCATGGAGACCCAGTACTTC.

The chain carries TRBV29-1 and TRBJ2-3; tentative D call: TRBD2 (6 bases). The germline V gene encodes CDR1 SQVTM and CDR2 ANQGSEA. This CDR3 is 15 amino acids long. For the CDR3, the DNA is TGCAACGCTCACCCCCGGACTATCAGCACAGATACGCAGTATTTT. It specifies CNAHPRTISTDTQYF.

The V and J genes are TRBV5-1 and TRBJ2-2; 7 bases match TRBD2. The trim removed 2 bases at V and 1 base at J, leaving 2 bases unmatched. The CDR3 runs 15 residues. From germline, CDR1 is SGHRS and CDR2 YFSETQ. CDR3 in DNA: TGCGCCAGCAGCTTAGAGCGGGAGAACACCGGGGAGCTGTTTTTT. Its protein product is CASSLERENTGELFF. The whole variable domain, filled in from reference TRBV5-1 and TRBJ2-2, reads KAGVTQTPRYLIKTRGQQVTLSCSPISGHRSVSWYQQTPGQGLQFLFEYFSETQRNKGNFPGRFSGRQFSNSRSEMNVSTLELGDSALYLCASSLERENTGELFFGEGSRLTVL.

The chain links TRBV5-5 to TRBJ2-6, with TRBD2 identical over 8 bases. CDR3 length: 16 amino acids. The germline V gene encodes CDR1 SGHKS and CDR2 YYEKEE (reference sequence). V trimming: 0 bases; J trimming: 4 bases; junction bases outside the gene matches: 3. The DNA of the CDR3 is TGTGCCAGCAGCTTGGGTGGACTAGCCGGGGCCAACGTCCTGACTTTC. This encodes CASSLGGLAGANVLTF. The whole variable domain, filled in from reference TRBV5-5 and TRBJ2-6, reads DAGVTQSPTHLIKTRGQQVTLRCSPISGHKSVSWYQQVLGQGPQFIFQYYEKEERGRGNFPDRFSARQFPNYSSELNVNALLLGDSALYLCASSLGGLAGANVLTFGAGSRLTVL.

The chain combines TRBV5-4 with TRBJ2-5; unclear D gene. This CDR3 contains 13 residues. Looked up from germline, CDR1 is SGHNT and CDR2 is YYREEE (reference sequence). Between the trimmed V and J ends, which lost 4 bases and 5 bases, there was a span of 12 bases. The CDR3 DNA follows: TGTGCCAGCAGCCGCGACTCTACGGAGACCCAGTACTTC. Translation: CASSRDSTETQYF.

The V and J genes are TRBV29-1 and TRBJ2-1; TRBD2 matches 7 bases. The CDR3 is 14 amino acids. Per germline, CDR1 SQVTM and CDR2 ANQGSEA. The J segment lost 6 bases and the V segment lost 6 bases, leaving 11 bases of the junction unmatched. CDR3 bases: TGCAGCGTACTAGGACTAGTATCGAGCAATGAGCAGTTCTTC. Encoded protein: CSVLGLVSSNEQFF.